The rows below give T cell receptor beta chains drawn from one sample of a study of T cell responses to AZD1222 COVID-19 vaccine. TCRdb's table, derived via immunoSEQ multiplex PCR, lists solely in-frame clones and lacks some. The sample shows 150,000 to 200,000 clones, over 90% of them seen only once. The material sequenced was peripheral blood, taken on day 0 of AZD1222 vaccination. These receptors originate from an adult in good health. Each CDR3 is given with its conserved first and last residue. A D gene is named only where the DNA matches it firmly. Part of the rows lack a size; the others show once, few, many or a class for expanded clones.

CDR3 | DNA | J | D | size | V
CASSPRSSGAGGGELFF | TGTGCCAGCAGCCCGAGGTCTAGCGGGGCGGGAGGCGGGGAGCTGTTTTTT | TRBJ2-2 | . | . | TRBV21-1
CASSQTSGSYEQYF | TGTGCCAGCAGCCAGACTAGCGGGAGCTACGAGCAGTACTTC | TRBJ2-7 | TRBD2 | . | TRBV7-2
CASSLNSPGQGDEQFF | TGTGCCAGCAGCTTGAATTCCCCGGGACAGGGTGATGAGCAGTTCTTC | TRBJ2-1 | TRBD1 | . | TRBV5-4
CASSSSPRDYNEQFF | TGTGCCAGCAGTTCCTCCCCAAGAGACTACAATGAGCAGTTCTTC | TRBJ2-1 | . | . | TRBV27
CATSRDRASGRETQYF | TGTGCCACCAGCAGAGACCGGGCTAGCGGGAGAGAGACCCAGTACTTC | TRBJ2-5 | TRBD2 | . | TRBV15
CASSLVPGSYNEQFF | TGTGCCAGCAGCTTAGTCCCAGGCTCCTACAATGAGCAGTTCTTC | TRBJ2-1 | . | . | TRBV7-3
CASSQDKGSSYNSPLHF | TGTGCCAGCAGTCAAGATAAGGGTAGCTCCTATAATTCACCCCTCCACTTT | TRBJ1-6 | . | . | TRBV3-1/TRBV3-2
CASSLAPGSLSGNTIYF | TGCGCCAGCAGCTTGGCCCCCGGCAGCCTCTCTGGAAACACCATATATTTT | TRBJ1-3 | . | . | TRBV5-1
CATSDAGGRGSNEQFF | TGTGCCACCAGTGATGCCGGAGGAAGGGGAAGCAATGAGCAGTTCTTC | TRBJ2-1 | . | few | TRBV24-1
CASRNRVEPQHF | TGTGCCAGCAGAAACAGGGTTGAACCCCAGCATTTT | TRBJ1-5 | . | . | TRBV28
CASSQSGQGWSPLHF | TGTGCCAGCAGCCAATCGGGACAGGGATGGTCACCCCTCCACTTT | TRBJ1-6 | TRBD1 | . | TRBV3-1/TRBV3-2
CATLSSGRDYNEQFF | TGTGCCACCTTATCAAGCGGAAGAGACTACAATGAGCAGTTCTTC | TRBJ2-1 | . | . | TRBV25-1
CASSSDPRNQPQHF | TGTGCCAGCAGTTCGGACCCTCGTAATCAGCCCCAGCATTTT | TRBJ1-5 | . | . | TRBV2
CASSQIAASGNTIYF | TGCGCCAGCAGCCAAATCGCAGCCTCTGGAAACACCATATATTTT | TRBJ1-3 | . | few | TRBV4-3
CASSSAGPDTQYF | TGTGCCAGCAGTTCGGCCGGCCCAGATACGCAGTATTTT | TRBJ2-3 | . | . | TRBV27
CASSSLYEQYF | TGTGCCAGCAGCTCTCTCTACGAGCAGTACTTC | TRBJ2-7 | . | . | TRBV7-9
CASSLYQGEGYTF | TGCGCCAGCAGCTTGTACCAGGGAGAGGGCTACACCTTC | TRBJ1-2 | . | . | TRBV5-1
CASSIDNSPLHF | TGTGCCAGCAGCATTGATAATTCACCCCTCCACTTT | TRBJ1-6 | . | . | TRBV7-2
CASSQEGTAYNEQFF | TGCGCCAGCAGCCAAGAGGGGACCGCATACAATGAGCAGTTCTTC | TRBJ2-1 | . | . | TRBV4-3
CASRDRGLDEKLFF | TGCGCCAGCAGGGACAGGGGATTGGATGAAAAACTGTTTTTT | TRBJ1-4 | TRBD1 | . | TRBV10-1
CASSLPSGAYNEQFF | TGTGCCAGCAGCTTGCCGTCCGGGGCCTACAATGAGCAGTTCTTC | TRBJ2-1 | . | . | TRBV5-4
CASSERFRGEVAEAFF | TGTGCCAGCAGTGAACGTTTCAGGGGAGAGGTTGCTGAAGCTTTCTTT | TRBJ1-1 | . | . | TRBV2
CASSYRGLGETQYF | TGTGCCAGCAGTTATCGGGGGCTCGGGGAGACCCAGTACTTC | TRBJ2-5 | . | . | TRBV6-6
CASSFSGLEKLFF | TGTGCCAGCAGCTTTTCAGGGTTAGAAAAACTGTTTTTT | TRBJ1-4 | . | . | TRBV5-6
CATSLLLAGGRDIQYF | TGTGCCACCAGTCTACTATTAGCGGGGGGGCGGGACATTCAGTACTTC | TRBJ2-4 | TRBD2 | . | TRBV15
CASSPPDPLNTEAFF | TGTGCCAGCTCACCACCGGATCCCCTCAACACTGAAGCTTTCTTT | TRBJ1-1 | . | . | TRBV18
CASSLDGTGNEQFF | TGTGCCAGCAGCTTAGATGGGACAGGCAATGAGCAGTTCTTC | TRBJ2-1 | TRBD1 | . | TRBV11-3
CASSPRDRTGELFF | TGTGCCAGCAGCCCACGGGACCGCACCGGGGAGCTGTTTTTT | TRBJ2-2 | . | . | TRBV7-3
CASSTVSYNSPLHF | TGTGCCAGTAGTACCGTCTCCTATAATTCACCCCTCCACTTT | TRBJ1-6 | . | . | TRBV19
CATSDPSSTDTQYF | TGTGCCACCAGTGATCCGAGTAGCACAGATACGCAGTATTTT | TRBJ2-3 | . | . | TRBV24-1
CASSQEKGGKNIQYF | TGCGCCAGCAGCCAAGAGAAGGGAGGGAAAAACATTCAGTACTTC | TRBJ2-4 | TRBD2 | . | TRBV4-3
CASSPLTSGGAEQFF | TGCGCCAGCAGCCCGCTCACTAGCGGGGGGGCGGAGCAGTTCTTC | TRBJ2-1 | TRBD2 | few | TRBV5-1